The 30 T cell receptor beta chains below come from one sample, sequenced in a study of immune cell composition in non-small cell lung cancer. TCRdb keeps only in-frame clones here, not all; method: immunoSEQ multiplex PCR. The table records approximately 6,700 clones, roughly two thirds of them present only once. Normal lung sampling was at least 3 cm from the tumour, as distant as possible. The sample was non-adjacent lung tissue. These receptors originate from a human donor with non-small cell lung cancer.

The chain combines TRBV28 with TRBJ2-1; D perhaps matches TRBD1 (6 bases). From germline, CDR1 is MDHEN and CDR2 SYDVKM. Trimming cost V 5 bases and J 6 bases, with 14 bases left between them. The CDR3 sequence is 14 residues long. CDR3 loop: CASSPPGHINEQFF. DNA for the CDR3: TGTGCCAGCAGTCCACCGGGACACATCAATGAGCAGTTCTTC.

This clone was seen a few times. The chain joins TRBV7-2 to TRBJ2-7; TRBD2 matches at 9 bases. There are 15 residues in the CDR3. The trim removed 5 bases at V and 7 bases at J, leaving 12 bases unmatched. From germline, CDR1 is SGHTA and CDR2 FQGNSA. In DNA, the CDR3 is TGTGCCAGCAGCCCCCGTAAGGCGGGAGGGTGGGAGCAGTACTTC. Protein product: CASSPRKAGGWEQYF.

CDR3 DNA: TGCGCCAGCAGACACCCTAGGGGGGGAGGAATGAACACTGAAGCTTTCTTT. It translates to CASRHPRGGGMNTEAFF. The rearrangement joins TRBV4-1 to TRBJ1-1; D perhaps matches TRBD1 (6 bases). This CDR3 is built from 17 residues. Per the germline V gene, CDR1 is MGHRA and CDR2 is YSYEKL. The V end was cut by 6 bases, the J end by 0 bases, with 20 bases between.

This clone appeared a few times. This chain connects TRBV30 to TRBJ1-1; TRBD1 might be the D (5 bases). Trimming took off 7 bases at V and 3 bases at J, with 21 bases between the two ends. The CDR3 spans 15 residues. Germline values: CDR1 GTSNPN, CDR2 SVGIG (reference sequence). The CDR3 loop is CAFSFWGGGYTEAFF. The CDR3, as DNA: TGTGCCTTCTCATTTTGGGGGGGAGGGTACACTGAAGCTTTCTTT.

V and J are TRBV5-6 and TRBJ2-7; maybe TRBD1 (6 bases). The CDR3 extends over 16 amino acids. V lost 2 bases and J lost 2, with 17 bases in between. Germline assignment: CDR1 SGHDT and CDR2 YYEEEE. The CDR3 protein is CASSLLIRGITYEQYF. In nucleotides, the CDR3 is TGTGCCAGCAGCTTATTGATCAGGGGTATCACCTACGAGCAGTACTTC.

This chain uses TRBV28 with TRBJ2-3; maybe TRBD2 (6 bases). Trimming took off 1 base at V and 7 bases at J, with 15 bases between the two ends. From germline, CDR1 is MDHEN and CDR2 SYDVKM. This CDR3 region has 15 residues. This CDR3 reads CASSLFGAGGYTQYF. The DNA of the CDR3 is TGTGCCAGCAGTTTATTCGGAGCGGGCGGATATACGCAGTATTTT. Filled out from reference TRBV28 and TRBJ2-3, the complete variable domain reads DVKVTQSSRYLVKRTGEKVFLECVQDMDHENMFWYRQDPGLGLRLIYFSYDVKMKEKGDIPEGYSVSREKKERFSLILESASTNQTSMYLCASSLFGAGGYTQYFGPGTRLTVL.

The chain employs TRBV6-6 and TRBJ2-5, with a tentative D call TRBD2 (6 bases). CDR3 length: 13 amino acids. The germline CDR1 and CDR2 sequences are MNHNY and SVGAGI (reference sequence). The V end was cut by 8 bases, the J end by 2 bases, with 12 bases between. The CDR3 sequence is CASFGTPQETQYF. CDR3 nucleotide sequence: TGTGCCAGCTTCGGGACTCCACAAGAGACCCAGTACTTC.

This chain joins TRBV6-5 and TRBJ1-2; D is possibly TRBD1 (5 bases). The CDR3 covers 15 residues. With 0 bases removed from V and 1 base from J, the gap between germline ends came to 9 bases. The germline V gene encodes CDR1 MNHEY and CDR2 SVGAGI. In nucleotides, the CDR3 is TGTGCCAGCAGTTACTCGATTCAGGGTAACTATGGCTACACCTTC. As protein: CASSYSIQGNYGYTF.

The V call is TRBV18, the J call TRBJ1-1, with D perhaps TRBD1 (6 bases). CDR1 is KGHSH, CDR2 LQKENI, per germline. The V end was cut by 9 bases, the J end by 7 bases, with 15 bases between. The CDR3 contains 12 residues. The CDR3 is CASLGAGSEAFF. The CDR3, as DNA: TGTGCCAGTCTGGGGGCAGGGAGTGAAGCTTTCTTT.

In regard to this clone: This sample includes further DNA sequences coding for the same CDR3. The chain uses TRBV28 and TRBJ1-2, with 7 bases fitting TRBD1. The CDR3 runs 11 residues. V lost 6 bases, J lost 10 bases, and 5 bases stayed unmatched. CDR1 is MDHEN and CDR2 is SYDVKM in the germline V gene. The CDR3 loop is CASRGQPPYTF. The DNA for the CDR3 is TGTGCCAGCAGGGGACAGCCCCCCTACACCTTC.

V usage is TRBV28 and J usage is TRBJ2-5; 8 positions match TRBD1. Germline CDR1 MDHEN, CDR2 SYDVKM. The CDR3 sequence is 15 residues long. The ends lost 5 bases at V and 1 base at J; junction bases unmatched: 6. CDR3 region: CASSLRDRLQETQYF. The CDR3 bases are TGTGCCAGCAGTCTAAGGGACAGGCTCCAAGAGACCCAGTACTTC.

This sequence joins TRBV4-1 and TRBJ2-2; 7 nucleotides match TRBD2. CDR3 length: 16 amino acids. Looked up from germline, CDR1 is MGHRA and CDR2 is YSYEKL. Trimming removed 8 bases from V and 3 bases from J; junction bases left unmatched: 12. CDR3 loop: CASVRLTAGDTGELFF. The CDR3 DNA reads TGCGCCAGCGTCAGATTAACGGCGGGGGACACCGGGGAGCTGTTTTTT.

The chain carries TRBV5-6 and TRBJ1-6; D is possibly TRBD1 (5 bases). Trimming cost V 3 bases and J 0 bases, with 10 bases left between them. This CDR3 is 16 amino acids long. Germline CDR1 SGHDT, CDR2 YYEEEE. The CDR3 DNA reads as TGTGCCAGCAGCTGGAGGGGAAGCTCCTATAATTCACCCCTCCACTTT. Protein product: CASSWRGSSYNSPLHF.

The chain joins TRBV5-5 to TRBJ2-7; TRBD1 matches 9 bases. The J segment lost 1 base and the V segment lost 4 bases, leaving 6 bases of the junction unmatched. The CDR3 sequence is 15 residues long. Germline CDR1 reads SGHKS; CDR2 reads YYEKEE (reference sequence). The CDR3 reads CASSPGDRASYEQYF. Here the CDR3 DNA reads TGTGCCAGCAGCCCGGGGGACAGGGCATCCTACGAGCAGTACTTC.

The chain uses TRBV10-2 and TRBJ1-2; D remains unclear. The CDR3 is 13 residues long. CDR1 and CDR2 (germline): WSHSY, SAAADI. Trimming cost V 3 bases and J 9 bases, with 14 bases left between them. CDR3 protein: CASSERGLMSYTF. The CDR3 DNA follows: TGCGCCAGCAGTGAACGAGGGCTAATGAGCTACACCTTC.

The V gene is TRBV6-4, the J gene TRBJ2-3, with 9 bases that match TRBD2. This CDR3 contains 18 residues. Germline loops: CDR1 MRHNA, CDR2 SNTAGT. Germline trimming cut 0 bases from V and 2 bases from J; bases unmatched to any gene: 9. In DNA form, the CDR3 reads TGTGCCAGCAGTGACTCTGGAGGGAGCGGGGGGACCACAGATACGCAGTATTTT. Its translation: CASSDSGGSGGTTDTQYF.

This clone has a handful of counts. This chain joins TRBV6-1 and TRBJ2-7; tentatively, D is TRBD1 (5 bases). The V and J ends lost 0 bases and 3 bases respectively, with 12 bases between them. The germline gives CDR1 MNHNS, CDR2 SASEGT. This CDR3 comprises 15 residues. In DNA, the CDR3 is TGTGCCAGCAGTGAAGCGCTTCGGACATACTACGAGCAGTACTTC. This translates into CASSEALRTYYEQYF.

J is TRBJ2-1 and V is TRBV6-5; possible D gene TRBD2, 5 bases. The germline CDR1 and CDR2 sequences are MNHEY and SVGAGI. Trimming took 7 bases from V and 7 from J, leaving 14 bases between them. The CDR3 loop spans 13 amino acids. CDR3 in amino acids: CASKREFLNEQFF. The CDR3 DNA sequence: TGTGCCAGCAAAAGGGAGTTTTTGAATGAGCAGTTCTTC.

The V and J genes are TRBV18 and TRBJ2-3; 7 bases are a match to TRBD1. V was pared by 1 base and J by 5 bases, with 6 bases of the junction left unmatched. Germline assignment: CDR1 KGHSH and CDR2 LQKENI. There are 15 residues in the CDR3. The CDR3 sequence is CASSPRTGSVDTQYF. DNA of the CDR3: TGTGCCAGCTCACCACGGACAGGATCCGTAGATACGCAGTATTTT.

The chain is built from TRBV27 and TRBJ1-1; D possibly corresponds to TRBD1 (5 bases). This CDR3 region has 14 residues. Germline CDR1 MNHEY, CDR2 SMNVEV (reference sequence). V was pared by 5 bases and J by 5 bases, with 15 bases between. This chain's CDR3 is CASSDRGGETEAFF. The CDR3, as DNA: TGTGCCAGCAGTGACCGGGGGGGTGAAACTGAAGCTTTCTTT.

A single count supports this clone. CDR3 nucleotides: TGCGCCAGCAGCTTGGCCAGGAGGACAGGGGTCGCGGGGGAGCTGTTTTTT. Translated: CASSLARRTGVAGELFF. The V and J genes are TRBV5-1 and TRBJ2-2; 9 nucleotides match TRBD1. Per the germline V gene, CDR1 is SGHRS and CDR2 is YFSETQ. The CDR3 contains 17 residues. The trim removed 0 bases at V and 8 bases at J, leaving 11 bases unmatched.

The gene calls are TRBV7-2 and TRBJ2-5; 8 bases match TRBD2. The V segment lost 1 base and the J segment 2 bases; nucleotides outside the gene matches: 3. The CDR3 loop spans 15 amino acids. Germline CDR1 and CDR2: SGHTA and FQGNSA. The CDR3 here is CASSLVSGVQETQYF. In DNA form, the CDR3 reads TGTGCCAGCAGCTTAGTTAGCGGGGTACAAGAGACCCAGTACTTC.

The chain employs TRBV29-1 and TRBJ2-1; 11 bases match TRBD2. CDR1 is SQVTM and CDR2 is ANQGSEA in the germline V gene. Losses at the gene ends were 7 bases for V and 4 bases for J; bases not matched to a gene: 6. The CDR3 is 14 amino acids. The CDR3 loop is CSGYGTSGYNEQFF. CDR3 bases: TGCAGCGGATACGGGACTAGCGGTTACAATGAGCAGTTCTTC.

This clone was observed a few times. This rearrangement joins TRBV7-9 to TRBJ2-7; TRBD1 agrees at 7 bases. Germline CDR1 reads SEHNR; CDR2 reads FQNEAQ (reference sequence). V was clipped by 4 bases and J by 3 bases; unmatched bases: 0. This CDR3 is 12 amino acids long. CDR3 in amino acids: CASSWTGYEQYF. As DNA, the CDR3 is TGTGCCAGCAGCTGGACAGGCTACGAGCAGTACTTC.

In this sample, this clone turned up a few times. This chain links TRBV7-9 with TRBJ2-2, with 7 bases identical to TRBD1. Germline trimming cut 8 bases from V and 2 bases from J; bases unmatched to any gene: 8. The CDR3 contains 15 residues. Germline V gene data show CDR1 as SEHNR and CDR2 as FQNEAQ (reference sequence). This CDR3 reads CASQHGTANTGELFF. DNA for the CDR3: TGTGCCAGCCAGCATGGGACAGCTAACACCGGGGAGCTGTTTTTT.

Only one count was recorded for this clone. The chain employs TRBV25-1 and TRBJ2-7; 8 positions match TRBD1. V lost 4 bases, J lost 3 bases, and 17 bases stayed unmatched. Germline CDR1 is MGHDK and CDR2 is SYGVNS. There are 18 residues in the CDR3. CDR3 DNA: TGTGCCAGCAGTGGGATTGGACAGGGCCTTCCTAAAGACTACGAGCAGTACTTC. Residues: CASSGIGQGLPKDYEQYF.

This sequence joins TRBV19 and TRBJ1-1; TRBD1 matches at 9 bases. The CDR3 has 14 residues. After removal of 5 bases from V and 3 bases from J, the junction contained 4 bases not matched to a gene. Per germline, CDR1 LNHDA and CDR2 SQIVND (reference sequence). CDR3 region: CASSLRQGDTEAFF. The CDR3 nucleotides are TGTGCCAGTAGTTTAAGACAGGGGGACACTGAAGCTTTCTTT.

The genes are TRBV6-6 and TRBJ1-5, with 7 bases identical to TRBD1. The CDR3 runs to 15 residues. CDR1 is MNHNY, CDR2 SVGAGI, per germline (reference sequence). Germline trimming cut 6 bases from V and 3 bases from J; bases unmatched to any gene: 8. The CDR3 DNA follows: TGTGCCAGCAGAGTTGGAGGGGGCTACAATCAGCCCCAGCATTTT. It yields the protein CASRVGGGYNQPQHF.

CDR3 DNA: TGCAGCGTTGGACAGCAGAACACTGAAGCTTTCTTT. Amino acid sequence: CSVGQQNTEAFF. The genes are TRBV29-1 and TRBJ1-1; D may be TRBD1 (5 bases). Germline lookup yields CDR1 SQVTM and CDR2 ANQGSEA. This CDR3 is built from 12 residues. The V end lost 4 bases, the J end lost 1 base, and 7 bases lay between the germline ends.

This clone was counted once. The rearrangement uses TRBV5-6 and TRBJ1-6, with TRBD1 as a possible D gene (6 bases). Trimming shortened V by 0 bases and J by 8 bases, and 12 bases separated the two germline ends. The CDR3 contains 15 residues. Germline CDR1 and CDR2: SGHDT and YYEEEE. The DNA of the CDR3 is TGTGCCAGCAGCTTGGCACCAGGGGTACATTCACCCCTCCACTTT. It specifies CASSLAPGVHSPLHF.